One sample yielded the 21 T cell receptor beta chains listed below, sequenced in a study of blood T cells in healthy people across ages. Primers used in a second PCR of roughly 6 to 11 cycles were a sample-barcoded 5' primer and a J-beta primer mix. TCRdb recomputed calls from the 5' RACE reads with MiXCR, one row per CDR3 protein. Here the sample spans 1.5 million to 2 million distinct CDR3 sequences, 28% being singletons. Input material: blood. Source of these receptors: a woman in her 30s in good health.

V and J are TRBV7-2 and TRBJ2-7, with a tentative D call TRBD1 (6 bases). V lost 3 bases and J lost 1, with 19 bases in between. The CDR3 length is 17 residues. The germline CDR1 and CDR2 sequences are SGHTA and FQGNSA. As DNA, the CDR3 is TGTGCCAGCAGCTTGGACCGGTGGGACACAGTATCCTACGAGCAGTACTTC. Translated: CASSLDRWDTVSYEQYF.

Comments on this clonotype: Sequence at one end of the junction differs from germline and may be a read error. The CDR3 DNA sequence: TGTGTCTGGAGTGTACTAGCGGGGAGCTACGAGCAGTACTTC. Its protein product is CVWSVLAGSYEQYF. The chain employs TRBV30 and TRBJ2-7; TRBD2 agrees at 10 bases. The CDR3 runs to 14 residues. The germline V gene has CDR1 GTSNPN and CDR2 SVGIG (reference sequence).

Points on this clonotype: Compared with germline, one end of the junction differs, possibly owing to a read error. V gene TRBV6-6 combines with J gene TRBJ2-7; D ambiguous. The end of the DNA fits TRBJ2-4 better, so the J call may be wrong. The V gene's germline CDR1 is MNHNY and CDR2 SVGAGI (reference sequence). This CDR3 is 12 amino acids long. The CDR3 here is CAGSYAKNIQYF. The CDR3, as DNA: TGTGCCGGCAGTTACGCCAAAAACATTCAGTACTTC.

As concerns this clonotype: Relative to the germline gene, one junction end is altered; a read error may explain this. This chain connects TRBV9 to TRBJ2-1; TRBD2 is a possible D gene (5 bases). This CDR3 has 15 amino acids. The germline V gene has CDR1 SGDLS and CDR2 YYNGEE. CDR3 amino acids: CASSVGVHSYNEQFF. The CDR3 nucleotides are TGTGCCAGTAGCGTTGGAGTGCACTCCTACAATGAGCAGTTCTTC.

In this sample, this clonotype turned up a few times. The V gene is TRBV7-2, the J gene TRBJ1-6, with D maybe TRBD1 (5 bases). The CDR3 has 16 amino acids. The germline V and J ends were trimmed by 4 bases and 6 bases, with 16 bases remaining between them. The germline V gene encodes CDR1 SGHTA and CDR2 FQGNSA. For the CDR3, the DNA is TGTGCCAGCAGCTCAACCGGGCCAGGGACTAATTCACCCCTCCACTTT. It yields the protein CASSSTGPGTNSPLHF. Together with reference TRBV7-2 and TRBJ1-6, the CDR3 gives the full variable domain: GAGVSQSPSNKVTEKGKDVELRCDPISGHTALYWYRQSLGQGLEFLIYFQGNSAPDKSGLPSDRFSAERTGGSVSTLTIQRTQQEDSAVYLCASSSTGPGTNSPLHFGNGTRLTVT.

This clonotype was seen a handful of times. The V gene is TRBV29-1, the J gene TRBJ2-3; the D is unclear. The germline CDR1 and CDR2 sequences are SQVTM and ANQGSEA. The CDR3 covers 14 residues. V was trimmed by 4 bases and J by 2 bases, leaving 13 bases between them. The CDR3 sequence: CSVVLFTDTDTQYF. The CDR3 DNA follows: TGCAGCGTTGTTCTCTTCACAGACACAGATACGCAGTATTTT.

CDR3 sequence reads: CASSIQWDLRYNEQFF. CDR3 nucleotide sequence: TGTGCCAGTAGTATCCAGTGGGACCTGAGGTACAATGAGCAGTTCTTC. The chain joins TRBV19 to TRBJ2-1; TRBD1 or TRBD2 may be the D gene (5 bases each). Per the germline V gene, CDR1 is LNHDA and CDR2 is SQIVND (reference sequence). The CDR3 sequence is 16 residues long. The V end was cut by 3 bases, the J end by 4 bases, with 16 bases between.

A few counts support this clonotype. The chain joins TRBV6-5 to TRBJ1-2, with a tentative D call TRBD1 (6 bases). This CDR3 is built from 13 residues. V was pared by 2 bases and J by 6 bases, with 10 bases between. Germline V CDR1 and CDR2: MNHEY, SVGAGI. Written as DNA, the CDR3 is TGTGCCAGCAGTTACGAGGGGGTGGATGGCTACACCTTC. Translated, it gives CASSYEGVDGYTF.

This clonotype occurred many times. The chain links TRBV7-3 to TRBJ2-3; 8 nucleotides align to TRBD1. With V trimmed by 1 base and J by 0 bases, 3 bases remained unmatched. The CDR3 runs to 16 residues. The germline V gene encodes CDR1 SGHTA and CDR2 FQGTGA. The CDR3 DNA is TGTGCCAGCAGCTTAAAAGGGACAGGTAGCACAGATACGCAGTATTTT. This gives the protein CASSLKGTGSTDTQYF.

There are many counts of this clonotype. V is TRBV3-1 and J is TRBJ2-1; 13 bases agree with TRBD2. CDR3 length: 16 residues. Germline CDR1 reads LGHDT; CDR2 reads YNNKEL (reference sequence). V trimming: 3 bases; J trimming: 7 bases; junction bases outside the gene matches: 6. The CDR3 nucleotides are TGTGCCAGCAGCCATGCTACGGGACTAGCGGGAAATGAGCAGTTCTTC. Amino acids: CASSHATGLAGNEQFF.

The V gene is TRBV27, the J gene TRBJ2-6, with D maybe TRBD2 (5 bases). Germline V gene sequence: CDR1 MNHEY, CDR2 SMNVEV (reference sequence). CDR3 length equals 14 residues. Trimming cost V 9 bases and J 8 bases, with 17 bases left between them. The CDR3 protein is CASSLRPGTNVLTF. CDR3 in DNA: TGTGCCAGTTCCCTCAGACCCGGGACCAACGTCCTGACTTTC.

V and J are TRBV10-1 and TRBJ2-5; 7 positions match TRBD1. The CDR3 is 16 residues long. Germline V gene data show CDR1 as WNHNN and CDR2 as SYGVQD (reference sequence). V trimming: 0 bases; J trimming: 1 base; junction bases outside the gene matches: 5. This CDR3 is CASSESVTGTQETQYF. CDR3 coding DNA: TGCGCCAGCAGTGAGTCAGTGACAGGGACCCAAGAGACCCAGTACTTC.

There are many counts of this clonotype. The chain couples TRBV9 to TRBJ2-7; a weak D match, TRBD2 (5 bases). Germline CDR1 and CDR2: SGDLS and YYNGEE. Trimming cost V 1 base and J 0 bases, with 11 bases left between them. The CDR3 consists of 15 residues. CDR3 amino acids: CASSVTGLTSYEQYF. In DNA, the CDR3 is TGTGCCAGCAGCGTAACCGGACTTACCTCCTACGAGCAGTACTTC.

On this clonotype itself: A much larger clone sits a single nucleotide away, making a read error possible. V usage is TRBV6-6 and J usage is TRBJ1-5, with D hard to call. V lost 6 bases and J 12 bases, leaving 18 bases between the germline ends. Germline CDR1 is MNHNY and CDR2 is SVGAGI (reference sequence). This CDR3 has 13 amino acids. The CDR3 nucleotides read TGTGCCAGCAGGCAGGAGGCAGGTTTGGTCCAGCATTTT. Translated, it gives CASRQEAGLVQHF.

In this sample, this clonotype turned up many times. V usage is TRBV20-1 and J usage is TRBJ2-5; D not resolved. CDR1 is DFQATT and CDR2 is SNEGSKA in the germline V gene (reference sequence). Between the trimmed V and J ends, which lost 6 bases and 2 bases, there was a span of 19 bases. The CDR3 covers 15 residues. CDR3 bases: TGCAGTGCCGTGGAGAGCGAAGGGCGGCAAGAGACCCAGTACTTC. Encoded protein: CSAVESEGRQETQYF.

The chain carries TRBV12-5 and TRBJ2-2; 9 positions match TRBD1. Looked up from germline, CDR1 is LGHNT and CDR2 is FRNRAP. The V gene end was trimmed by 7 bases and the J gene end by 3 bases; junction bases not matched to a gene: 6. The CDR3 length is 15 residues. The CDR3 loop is CASALGQGYTGELFF. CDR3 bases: TGTGCTAGTGCCCTGGGACAGGGATACACCGGGGAGCTGTTTTTT.

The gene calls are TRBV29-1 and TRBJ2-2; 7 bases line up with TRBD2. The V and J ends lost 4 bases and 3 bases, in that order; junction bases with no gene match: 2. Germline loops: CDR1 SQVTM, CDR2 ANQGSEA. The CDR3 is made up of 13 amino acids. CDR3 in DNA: TGCAGCGTTGGTGCGGGAGACACCGGGGAGCTGTTTTTT. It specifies CSVGAGDTGELFF.

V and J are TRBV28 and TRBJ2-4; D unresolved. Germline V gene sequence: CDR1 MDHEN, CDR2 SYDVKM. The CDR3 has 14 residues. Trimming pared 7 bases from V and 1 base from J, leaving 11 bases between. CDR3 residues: CASTTDGAKNIQYF. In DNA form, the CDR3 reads TGTGCCAGCACCACCGACGGGGCCAAAAACATTCAGTACTTC.

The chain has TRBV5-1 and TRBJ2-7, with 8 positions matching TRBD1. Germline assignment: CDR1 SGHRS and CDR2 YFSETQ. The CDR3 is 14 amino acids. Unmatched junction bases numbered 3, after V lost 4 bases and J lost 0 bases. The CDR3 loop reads CASSTGQASYEQYF. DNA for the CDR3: TGCGCCAGCAGCACGGGACAGGCCTCCTACGAGCAGTACTTC.

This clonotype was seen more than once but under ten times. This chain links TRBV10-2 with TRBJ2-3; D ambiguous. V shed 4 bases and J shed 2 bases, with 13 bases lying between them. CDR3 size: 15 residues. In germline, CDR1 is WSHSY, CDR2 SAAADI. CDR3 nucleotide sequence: TGCGCCAGCAGTGGGGAAGATGGTGCCACAGATACGCAGTATTTT. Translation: CASSGEDGATDTQYF.

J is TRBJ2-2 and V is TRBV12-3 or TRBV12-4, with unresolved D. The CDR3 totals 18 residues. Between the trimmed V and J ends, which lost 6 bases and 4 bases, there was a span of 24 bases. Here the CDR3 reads CASRASSGFESGTGELFF. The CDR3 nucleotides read TGTGCCAGCAGAGCCTCCTCAGGTTTCGAGTCGGGCACCGGGGAGCTGTTTTTT.